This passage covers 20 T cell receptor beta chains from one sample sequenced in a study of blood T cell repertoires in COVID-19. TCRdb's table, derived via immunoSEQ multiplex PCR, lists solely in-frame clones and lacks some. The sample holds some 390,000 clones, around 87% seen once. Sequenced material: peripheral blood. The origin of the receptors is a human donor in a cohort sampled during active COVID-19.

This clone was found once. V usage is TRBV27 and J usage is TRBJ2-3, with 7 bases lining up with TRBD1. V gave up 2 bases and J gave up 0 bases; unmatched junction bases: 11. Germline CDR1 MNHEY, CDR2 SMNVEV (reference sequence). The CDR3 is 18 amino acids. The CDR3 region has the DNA TGTGCCAGCAGTTTACAGCCGGGACAGCCTTCTAGCACAGATACGCAGTATTTT. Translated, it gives CASSLQPGQPSSTDTQYF.

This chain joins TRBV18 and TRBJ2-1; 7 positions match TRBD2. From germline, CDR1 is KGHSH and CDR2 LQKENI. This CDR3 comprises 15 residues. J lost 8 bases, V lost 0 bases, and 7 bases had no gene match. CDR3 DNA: TGTGCCAGCTCACCACCAGGCGGGAGAAGGGATGAGCAGTTCTTC. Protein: CASSPPGGRRDEQFF.

The CDR3 sequence: CATSRGVDSGNTIYF. The CDR3, as DNA: TGTGCCACCAGCAGAGGCGTAGACTCTGGAAACACCATATATTTT. The chain combines TRBV15 with TRBJ1-3; D call uncertain. This CDR3 is built from 15 residues. Germline CDR1 reads LNHNV; CDR2 reads YYDKDF (reference sequence). V was cut by 1 base and J by 0 bases, with 7 bases left in between.

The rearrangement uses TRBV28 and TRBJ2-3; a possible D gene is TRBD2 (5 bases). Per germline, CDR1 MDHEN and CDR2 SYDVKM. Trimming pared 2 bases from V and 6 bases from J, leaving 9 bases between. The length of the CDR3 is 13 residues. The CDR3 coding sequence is TGTGCCAGCAGTTTAGGGCCGGGGGATACGCAGTATTTT. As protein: CASSLGPGDTQYF.

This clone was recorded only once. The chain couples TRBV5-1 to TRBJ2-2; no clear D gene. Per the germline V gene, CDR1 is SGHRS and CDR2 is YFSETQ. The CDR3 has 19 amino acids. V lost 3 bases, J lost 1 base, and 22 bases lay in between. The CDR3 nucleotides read TGCGCCAGCAGCTACGGGTTTTCGGTTAGGTCCAGGAACACCGGGGAGCTGTTTTTT. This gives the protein CASSYGFSVRSRNTGELFF.

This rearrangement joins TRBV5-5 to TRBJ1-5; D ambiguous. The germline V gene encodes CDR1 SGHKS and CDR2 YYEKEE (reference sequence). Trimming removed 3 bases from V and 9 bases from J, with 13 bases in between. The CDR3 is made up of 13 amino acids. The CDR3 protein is CASSYASDRPQHF. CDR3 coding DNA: TGTGCCAGCAGCTACGCAAGCGACCGGCCCCAGCATTTT.

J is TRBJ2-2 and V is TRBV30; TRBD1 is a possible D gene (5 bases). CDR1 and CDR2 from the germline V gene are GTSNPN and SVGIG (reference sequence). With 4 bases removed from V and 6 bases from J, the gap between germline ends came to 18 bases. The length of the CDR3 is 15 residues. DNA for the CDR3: TGTGCCTGGAAGAATAGGGGTATGAGCGCCGGGGAGCTGTTTTTT. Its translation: CAWKNRGMSAGELFF.

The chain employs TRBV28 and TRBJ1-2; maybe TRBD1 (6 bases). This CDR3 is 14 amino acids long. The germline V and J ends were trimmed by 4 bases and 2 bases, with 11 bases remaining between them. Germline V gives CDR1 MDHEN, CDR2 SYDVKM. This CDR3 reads CASSSRQGNYGYTF. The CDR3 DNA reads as TGTGCCAGCAGTTCTCGCCAGGGGAACTATGGCTACACCTTC.

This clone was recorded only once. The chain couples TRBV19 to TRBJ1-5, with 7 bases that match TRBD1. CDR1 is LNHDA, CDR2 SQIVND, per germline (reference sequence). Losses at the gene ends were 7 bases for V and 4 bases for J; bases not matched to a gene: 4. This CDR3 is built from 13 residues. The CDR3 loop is CASTQGVNQPQHF. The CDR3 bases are TGTGCCAGTACCCAGGGGGTGAATCAGCCCCAGCATTTT.

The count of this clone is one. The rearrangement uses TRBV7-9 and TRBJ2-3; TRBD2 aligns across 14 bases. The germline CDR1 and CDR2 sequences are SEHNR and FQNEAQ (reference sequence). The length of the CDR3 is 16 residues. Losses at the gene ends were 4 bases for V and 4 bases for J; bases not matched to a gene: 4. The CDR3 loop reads CASSSTSGRAPDTQYF. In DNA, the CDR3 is TGTGCCAGCAGCTCGACTAGCGGGAGGGCCCCAGATACGCAGTATTTT.

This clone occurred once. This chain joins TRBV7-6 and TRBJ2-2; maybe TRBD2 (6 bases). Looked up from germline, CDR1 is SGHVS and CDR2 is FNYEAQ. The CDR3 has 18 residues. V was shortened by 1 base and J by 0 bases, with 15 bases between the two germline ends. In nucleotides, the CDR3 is TGTGCCAGCAGCTTAGGACGACTAGAATGGGCGAACACCGGGGAGCTGTTTTTT. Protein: CASSLGRLEWANTGELFF.

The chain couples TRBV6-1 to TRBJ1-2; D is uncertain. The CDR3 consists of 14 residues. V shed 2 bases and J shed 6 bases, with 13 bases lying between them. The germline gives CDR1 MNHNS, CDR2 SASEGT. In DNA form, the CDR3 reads TGTGCCAGCAGTGAATTGGAGGGTAGGAATGGCTACACCTTC. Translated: CASSELEGRNGYTF.

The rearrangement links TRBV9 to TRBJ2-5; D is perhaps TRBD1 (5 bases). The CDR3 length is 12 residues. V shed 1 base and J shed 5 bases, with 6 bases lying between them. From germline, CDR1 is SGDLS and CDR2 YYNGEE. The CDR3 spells CASSVPGETQYF. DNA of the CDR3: TGTGCCAGCAGCGTACCAGGGGAGACCCAGTACTTC.

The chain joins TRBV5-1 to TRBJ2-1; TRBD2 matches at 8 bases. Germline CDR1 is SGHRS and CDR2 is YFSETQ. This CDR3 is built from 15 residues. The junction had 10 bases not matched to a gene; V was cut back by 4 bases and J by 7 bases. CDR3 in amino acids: CASSLSGLGRNEQFF. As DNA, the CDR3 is TGCGCCAGCAGCCTCTCGGGACTAGGAAGGAATGAGCAGTTCTTC.

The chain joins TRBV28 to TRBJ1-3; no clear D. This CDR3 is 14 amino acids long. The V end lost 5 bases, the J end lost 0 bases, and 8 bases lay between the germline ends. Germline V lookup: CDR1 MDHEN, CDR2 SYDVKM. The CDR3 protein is CASSVPSSGNTIYF. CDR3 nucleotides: TGTGCCAGCAGTGTCCCGTCCTCTGGAAACACCATATATTTT.

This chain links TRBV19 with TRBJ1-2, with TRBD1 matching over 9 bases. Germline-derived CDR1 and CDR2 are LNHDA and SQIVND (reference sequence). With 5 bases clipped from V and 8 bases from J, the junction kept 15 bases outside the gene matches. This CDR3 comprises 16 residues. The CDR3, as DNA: TGTGCCAGTAGTTCCCGAGGGGACAGGGAGGTTTACGGCTACACCTTC. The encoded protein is CASSSRGDREVYGYTF.

CDR3 amino acids: CATSRDGARYGYTF. CDR3 DNA sequence: TGTGCCACCAGCAGAGATGGGGCTCGCTATGGCTACACCTTC. The V call is TRBV15, the J call TRBJ1-2, with a tentative D call TRBD1 (5 bases). Per germline, CDR1 LNHNV and CDR2 YYDKDF (reference sequence). Trimming pared 0 bases from V and 4 bases from J, leaving 9 bases between. This CDR3 is 14 amino acids long.

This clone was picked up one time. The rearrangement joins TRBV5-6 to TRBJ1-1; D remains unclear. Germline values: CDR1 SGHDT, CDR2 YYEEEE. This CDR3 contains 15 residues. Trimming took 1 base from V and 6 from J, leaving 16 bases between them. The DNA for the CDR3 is TGTGCCAGCAGCTTGAAGGCCCAACTCGGGGCTGAAGCTTTCTTT. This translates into CASSLKAQLGAEAFF.

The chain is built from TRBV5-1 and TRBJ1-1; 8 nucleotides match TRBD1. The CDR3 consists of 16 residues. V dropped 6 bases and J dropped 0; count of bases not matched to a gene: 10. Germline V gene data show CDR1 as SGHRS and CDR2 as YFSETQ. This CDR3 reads CASIPGRDRMNTEAFF. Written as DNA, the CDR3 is TGCGCCAGCATCCCAGGTAGGGACAGGATGAACACTGAAGCTTTCTTT.

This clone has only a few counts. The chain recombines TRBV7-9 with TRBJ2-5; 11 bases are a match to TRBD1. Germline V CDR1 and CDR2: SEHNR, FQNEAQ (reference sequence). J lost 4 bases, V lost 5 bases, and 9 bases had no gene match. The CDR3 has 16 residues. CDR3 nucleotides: TGTGCCAGCAGCCTCACTGGACAGGGGGCAAGAGAGACCCAGTACTTC. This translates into CASSLTGQGARETQYF.